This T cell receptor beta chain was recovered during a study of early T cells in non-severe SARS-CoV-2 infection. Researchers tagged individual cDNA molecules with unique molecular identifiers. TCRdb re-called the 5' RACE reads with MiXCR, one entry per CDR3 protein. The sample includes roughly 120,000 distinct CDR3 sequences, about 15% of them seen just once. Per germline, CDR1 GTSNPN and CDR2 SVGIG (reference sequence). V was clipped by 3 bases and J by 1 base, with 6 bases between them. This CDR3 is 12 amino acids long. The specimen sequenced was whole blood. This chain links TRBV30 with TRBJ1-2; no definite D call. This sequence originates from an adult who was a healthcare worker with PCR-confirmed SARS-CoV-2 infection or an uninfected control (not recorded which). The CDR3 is CAWSLFNYGYTF. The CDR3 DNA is TGTGCCTGGAGCTTATTTAACTATGGCTACACCTTC.